The 29 T cell receptor beta chains below were found in one sample sequenced in a study of PD-L1 blockade in urothelial cancer. The method was immunoSEQ multiplex PCR; TCRdb's version includes in-frame clones alone and lacks a portion of them. The data hold tens of thousands of clones, with roughly four fifths observed a single time. Indicated time point: pretreatment peripheral blood. Sequencing used PBMCs, obtained around atezolizumab (anti-PD-L1) treatment. The receptors come from a man in his 60s with urothelial cancer.

Worth noting for this clone: The sample contains more than one DNA sequence encoding this CDR3. The gene calls are TRBV6-5 and TRBJ2-7; D is uncertain. Germline V gene sequence: CDR1 MNHEY, CDR2 SVGAGI. CDR3 size: 14 residues. V was pared by 0 bases and J by 3 bases, with 9 bases between. CDR3 residues: CASSYSGGGYEQYF. The DNA for the CDR3 is TGTGCCAGCAGTTACTCGGGTGGCGGCTACGAGCAGTACTTC.

The J gene is TRBJ1-2, the V gene TRBV6-1; D perhaps matches TRBD1 (6 bases). This CDR3 has 15 amino acids. Germline-derived CDR1 and CDR2 are MNHNS and SASEGT. The V and J ends lost 2 bases and 4 bases respectively, with 14 bases between them. This chain's CDR3 is CASSEFLGQIYGYTF. The CDR3 DNA follows: TGTGCCAGCAGTGAATTTCTTGGACAGATCTATGGCTACACCTTC.

V gene TRBV5-1 combines with J gene TRBJ1-2; D may be TRBD1 (6 bases). The germline CDR1 and CDR2 sequences are SGHRS and YFSETQ. The CDR3 is 13 amino acids. The V end lost 3 bases, the J end lost 8 bases, and 14 bases lay between the germline ends. CDR3 amino acids: CASSSGQSGGYTF. The CDR3 nucleotides are TGCGCCAGCAGCTCCGGACAGTCAGGGGGCTACACCTTC.

This chain joins TRBV6-1 and TRBJ1-2; a weak D match, TRBD1 (5 bases). Trimming left V 10 bases short and J 6 bases short, with 12 bases between. The CDR3 length is 11 residues. The germline gives CDR1 MNHNS, CDR2 SASEGT. CDR3 DNA sequence: TGTGCCACCCGGGGGGGGGATGGCTACACCTTC. Its translation: CATRGGDGYTF.

The chain combines TRBV2 with TRBJ2-1; 8 bases match TRBD1. With 11 bases clipped from V and 5 bases from J, the junction kept 11 bases outside the gene matches. This CDR3 has 14 residues. CDR1 and CDR2 from the germline V gene are SNHLY and FYNNEI. CDR3 region: CAGQGALLNNEQFF. In nucleotides, the CDR3 is TGTGCCGGCCAGGGGGCCCTCCTTAACAATGAGCAGTTCTTC.

This clone came up a few times. The rearrangement links TRBV1 to TRBJ1-1; the listed D gene, TRBD1, was not tested against the DNA. TRBV1 is marked as a pseudogene. The CDR3 length is 17 residues. The DNA of the CDR3 is TGCACCAGCAGCCAAGATATTCTCGACAGGGGCGGCACTGAAGCTTTCTTT. Its protein product is CTSSQDILDRGGTEAFF.

The chain recombines TRBV2 with TRBJ2-1; 8 positions agree with TRBD2. J gave up 2 bases and V 10 bases, and 10 bases lay outside the gene matches. The CDR3 has 15 residues. Germline-derived CDR1 and CDR2 are SNHLY and FYNNEI. CDR3 sequence (DNA): TGTGCCACCCTAGGGGGGCGGGGGGCCTACAATGAGCAGTTCTTC. It specifies CATLGGRGAYNEQFF.

The chain carries TRBV5-1 and TRBJ2-1; TRBD1 aligns across 7 bases. CDR1 is SGHRS, CDR2 YFSETQ, per germline. V was pared by 8 bases and J by 9 bases, with 5 bases of the junction left unmatched. The CDR3 is 11 residues long. The DNA for the CDR3 is TGCGCCAGTCAAGGGGGCGTTGAGCAGTTCTTC. It translates to CASQGGVEQFF.

This chain connects TRBV4-1 to TRBJ2-5; TRBD2 matches at 9 bases. J lost 5 bases, V lost 0 bases, and 4 bases had no gene match. The CDR3 is 15 residues long. Looked up from germline, CDR1 is MGHRA and CDR2 is YSYEKL. CDR3 coding DNA: TGCGCCAGCAGCCAAGATTCTAGCGGGGAGGAGACCCAGTACTTC. Amino acids: CASSQDSSGEETQYF.

The rearrangement joins TRBV19 to TRBJ2-2, with 12 bases that match TRBD2. The germline CDR1 and CDR2 sequences are LNHDA and SQIVND (reference sequence). This CDR3 is 17 amino acids long. The V gene end was trimmed by 4 bases and the J gene end by 5 bases; junction bases not matched to a gene: 8. DNA for the CDR3: TGTGCCAGTAGTAGCCTAGCGGGGGGGCGGACGACCGGGGAGCTGTTTTTT. It encodes CASSSLAGGRTTGELFF.

This clone was recorded only once. The V gene is TRBV4-1, the J gene TRBJ1-5; no clear D gene. There are 14 residues in the CDR3. Germline V lookup: CDR1 MGHRA, CDR2 YSYEKL. Trimming pared 1 base from V and 5 bases from J, leaving 9 bases between. CDR3 in amino acids: CASSQVRGYQPQHF. CDR3 coding DNA: TGCGCCAGCAGCCAAGTCCGGGGATATCAGCCCCAGCATTTT.

The chain combines TRBV18 with TRBJ2-5; TRBD1 matches 7 bases. The CDR3 has 16 residues. Germline V gives CDR1 KGHSH, CDR2 LQKENI. The V and J ends lost 3 bases and 2 bases, in that order; junction bases with no gene match: 9. CDR3 DNA sequence: TGTGCCAGCTCACCGTCCGCCCCGGACAGGCAAGAGACCCAGTACTTC. It codes for CASSPSAPDRQETQYF.

The chain recombines TRBV4-2 with TRBJ2-6; D may be TRBD2 (7 bases). Germline CDR1 is LGHNA and CDR2 is YNFKEQ. The CDR3 has 20 residues. The V end was cut by 0 bases, the J end by 0 bases, with 18 bases between. The CDR3 nucleotides read TGTGCCAGCAGCCAAGAGGGTCTGGGGGGGGCCATCTCTGGGGCCAACGTCCTGACTTTC. Its protein is CASSQEGLGGAISGANVLTF.

The chain has TRBV11-3 and TRBJ1-3; D uncertain. The CDR3 covers 20 residues. With 0 bases removed from V and 3 bases from J, the gap between germline ends came to 24 bases. CDR1 and CDR2 (germline): SGHNT, YENEEA. CDR3 residues: CASSLDWHLSVLTRGNTIYF. The CDR3 DNA follows: TGTGCCAGCAGCTTAGATTGGCACCTATCCGTATTGACTCGTGGAAACACCATATATTTT.

The chain has TRBV5-1 and TRBJ2-1; a weak D match, TRBD1 (6 bases). V was pared by 0 bases and J by 4 bases, with 8 bases between. Germline V lookup: CDR1 SGHRS, CDR2 YFSETQ. The CDR3 extends over 14 amino acids. The CDR3 here is CASSLAGEYNEQFF. Written as DNA, the CDR3 is TGCGCCAGCAGCTTGGCAGGGGAATACAATGAGCAGTTCTTC.

V usage is TRBV19 and J usage is TRBJ2-5; TRBD2 matches at 16 bases. The CDR3 length is 19 residues. V shed 2 bases and J 4 bases; nucleotides not matched to a gene: 10. Germline CDR1 reads LNHDA; CDR2 reads SQIVND (reference sequence). The CDR3 here is CASSITGLAGGRSRETQYF. CDR3 in DNA: TGTGCCAGTAGTATAACGGGACTAGCGGGGGGGCGAAGCAGAGAGACCCAGTACTTC.

The V and J genes are TRBV30 and TRBJ2-5, with 7 bases that match TRBD1. Trimming at V came to 3 bases and at J to 5 bases, leaving 9 bases not matched to a gene. Germline values: CDR1 GTSNPN, CDR2 SVGIG (reference sequence). CDR3 size: 14 residues. The CDR3 region has the DNA TGTGCCTGGAGAAGACAGGGTGGATTGGAGACCCAGTACTTC. The encoded protein is CAWRRQGGLETQYF.

The V and J genes are TRBV28 and TRBJ1-2, with 10 bases matching TRBD1. The length of the CDR3 is 17 residues. Trimming at V came to 6 bases and at J to 4 bases, leaving 14 bases not matched to a gene. The germline V gene has CDR1 MDHEN and CDR2 SYDVKM. CDR3 residues: CASSSSMGQGSGYGYTF. CDR3 sequence (DNA): TGTGCCAGCAGCTCCTCTATGGGACAGGGGTCTGGCTATGGCTACACCTTC.

As to this clone: Other DNA sequences in this specimen translate into the identical CDR3. DNA of the CDR3: TGTGCCAGCTCACCGGACAGGGGCAACACTGAAGCTTTCTTT. Amino acids: CASSPDRGNTEAFF. This chain links TRBV18 with TRBJ1-1; 9 nucleotides agree with TRBD1. The V and J ends lost 3 bases and 2 bases, in that order; junction bases with no gene match: 1. Per the germline V gene, CDR1 is KGHSH and CDR2 is LQKENI. This CDR3 is 14 amino acids long. Full variable domain (remainder filled in from reference TRBV18 and TRBJ1-1): NAGVMQNPRHLVRRRGQEARLRCSPMKGHSHVYWYRQLPEEGLKFMVYLQKENIIDESGMPKERFSAEFPKEGPSILRIQQVVRGDSAAYFCASSPDRGNTEAFFGQGTRLTVV.

The chain links TRBV5-1 to TRBJ1-1, with D uncertain. Germline CDR1 is SGHRS and CDR2 is YFSETQ. Between the trimmed V and J ends, which lost 2 bases and 6 bases, there was a span of 11 bases. The CDR3 is 13 residues long. CDR3 residues: CASSLRGSAEAFF. CDR3 nucleotides: TGCGCCAGCAGCTTACGCGGGAGTGCTGAAGCTTTCTTT.

The CDR3 loop reads CASSGYRPTYEQYF. The CDR3 DNA sequence: TGTGCCAGCAGCGGGTACAGGCCGACCTACGAGCAGTACTTC. The chain carries TRBV6-1 and TRBJ2-7; weak D call: TRBD1 (5 bases). The CDR3 extends over 14 amino acids. The V and J ends lost 6 bases and 2 bases respectively, with 14 bases between them. Germline CDR1 and CDR2: MNHNS and SASEGT.

The chain uses TRBV10-3 and TRBJ1-2, with D unresolved. The germline V and J ends were trimmed by 7 bases and 3 bases, with 18 bases remaining between them. CDR1 and CDR2 (germline): ENHRY, SYGVKD. The CDR3 is 15 amino acids. CDR3 sequence: CAINPQAGKDYGYTF. The DNA for the CDR3 is TGTGCCATCAACCCCCAGGCGGGTAAGGACTATGGCTACACCTTC.

The chain couples TRBV5-1 to TRBJ1-4; possibly TRBD1 for D (5 bases). The V end lost 4 bases, the J end lost 0 bases, and 13 bases lay between the germline ends. This CDR3 is 16 amino acids long. Germline lookup yields CDR1 SGHRS and CDR2 YFSETQ. The CDR3 region has the DNA TGCGCCAGCAGCCCTGGGGCCGCCCCAACTAATGAAAAACTGTTTTTT. Amino acids: CASSPGAAPTNEKLFF.

V gene TRBV27 combines with J gene TRBJ2-5; 7 bases line up with TRBD1. With 0 bases clipped from V and 1 base from J, the junction kept 5 bases outside the gene matches. Germline-derived CDR1 and CDR2 are MNHEY and SMNVEV (reference sequence). The CDR3 is 16 residues long. The CDR3 spells CASSLSAGGPQETQYF. The DNA for the CDR3 is TGTGCCAGCAGTTTATCGGCAGGGGGTCCCCAAGAGACCCAGTACTTC.

This rearrangement joins TRBV7-2 to TRBJ2-5; TRBD2 aligns across 12 bases. Germline CDR1 is SGHTA and CDR2 is FQGNSA. This CDR3 is 19 amino acids long. The J segment lost 5 bases and the V segment lost 5 bases, leaving 18 bases of the junction unmatched. CDR3 in DNA: TGTGCCAGCAGCCCCCGGACTAGCGGGGTCCTCCGGGGTATCGAGACCCAGTACTTC. Residues: CASSPRTSGVLRGIETQYF.

The rearrangement joins TRBV6-5 to TRBJ2-5; 7 positions match TRBD1. This CDR3 has 14 residues. In germline, CDR1 is MNHEY, CDR2 SVGAGI. The V segment lost 6 bases and the J segment 0 bases; nucleotides outside the gene matches: 4. Here the CDR3 DNA reads TGTGCCAGCAGCTACGACAGGGACCAAGAGACCCAGTACTTC. Translation gives CASSYDRDQETQYF.

This clone was counted a few times. The chain recombines TRBV6-5 with TRBJ1-1, with D unclear. The CDR3 contains 13 residues. The germline V and J ends were trimmed by 0 bases and 3 bases, with 5 bases remaining between them. Germline loops: CDR1 MNHEY, CDR2 SVGAGI. This chain's CDR3 is CASSYSSYTEAFF. The CDR3 DNA follows: TGTGCCAGCAGTTACTCCTCCTACACTGAAGCTTTCTTT.

Regarding this clone: Other DNA sequences from this sample encode an identical CDR3 as well. The chain combines TRBV6-1 with TRBJ2-3, with 8 bases that match TRBD1. Germline V gives CDR1 MNHNS, CDR2 SASEGT. This CDR3 is built from 13 residues. The V and J ends lost 6 bases and 1 base, in that order; junction bases with no gene match: 0. The CDR3 DNA sequence: TGTGCCAGCAGGGACAGGGGCACAGATACGCAGTATTTT. Translating it yields CASRDRGTDTQYF.

V usage is TRBV30 and J usage is TRBJ2-3; D possibly corresponds to TRBD1 (6 bases). The germline V and J ends were trimmed by 1 base and 1 base, with 12 bases remaining between them. Germline CDR1 is GTSNPN and CDR2 is SVGIG (reference sequence). This CDR3 has 15 residues. The CDR3 nucleotides are TGTGCCTGGAGTGCAGGGGAGTGGGGCACAGATACGCAGTATTTT. It is translated as CAWSAGEWGTDTQYF.